A selection of T cell receptor beta chains follows, all from one sample in a study of control samples from healthy donors and cancer patients. Only in-frame clones appear in the TCRdb table, and some are missing; sequencing was by immunoSEQ multiplex PCR. Here the sample spans about 120,000 clones, 88% being singletons. Sequenced sample: blood. All receptors come from a man aged 40-49 years in good health. The CDR3 runs from the conserved cysteine through the conserved F or W. The D gene is left open where the match is weak. Size is omitted from some rows. Given values are once, few, many or a class for expanded clones.

abundance,j_gene,len,d_gene,v_gene,CDR3aa,CDR3nt
.,TRBJ1-5,15,.,TRBV7-8,CASSRGRGGNQPQHF,TGTGCCAGCAGCCGCGGACGGGGGGGCAATCAGCCCCAGCATTTT
.,TRBJ2-3,17,TRBD1,TRBV4-1,CASSQDLRTGSTDTQYF,TGCGCCAGCAGCCAAGATCTGAGGACAGGGAGCACAGATACGCAGTATTTT
.,TRBJ2-3,14,.,TRBV5-4,CASSFRGATDTQYF,TGTGCCAGCAGCTTTAGGGGGGCAACAGATACGCAGTATTTT
.,TRBJ1-1,16,.,TRBV21-1,CASSKAPFKGDTEAFF,TGTGCCAGCAGCAAAGCCCCTTTTAAAGGGGACACTGAAGCTTTCTTT
.,TRBJ1-6,18,TRBD1,TRBV6-6,CASSLLRTGSSYNSPLHF,TGTGCCAGCAGTCTACTTAGGACAGGGAGCTCCTATAATTCACCCCTCCACTTT
.,TRBJ2-7,14,.,TRBV27,CASKSAAGWEEQYF,TGTGCCAGCAAATCGGCGGCAGGGTGGGAGGAGCAGTACTTC
.,TRBJ1-2,13,.,TRBV29-1,CSVVGRFAYGYTF,TGCAGCGTGGTAGGACGGTTTGCCTATGGCTACACCTTC
few,TRBJ2-7,12,.,TRBV6-5,CASFRQGEKQYF,TGTGCCAGCTTTCGGCAGGGTGAAAAGCAGTACTTC
.,TRBJ1-5,14,.,TRBV24-1,CAAGAVGSNQPQHF,TGTGCCGCTGGAGCCGTGGGGAGCAATCAGCCCCAGCATTTT
.,TRBJ2-5,15,TRBD2,TRBV5-1,CASSGGGGVVETQYF,TGCGCCAGCAGCGGCGGCGGGGGGGTGGTAGAGACCCAGTACTTC